This T cell receptor (beta chain) was found in a study of cytomegalovirus exposure and HLA in healthy donors. Study conclusions and caveats: In an earlier analysis, productive rearrangement rates for most beta V segments clustered near 87% or 30%. Later analysis identified a missense DCLRE1C variant that was linked to TCR beta V- and J-gene trimming. In a later analysis, productive TCRs from donors in an Asian-associated ancestry cluster reportedly carried fewer N-insertions than the cohort mean. Per published accounts, TCR beta sequences correctly predicted the HLA-A and HLA-B alleles of most subjects.

As for this clone: Its antigen is currently unknown.

PCR used 60 Vbeta primers and 13 Jbeta primers. Profiled with immunoSEQ multiplex PCR; TCRdb holds only in-frame clones, not every one. This table has about 190,000 clones, 75% to 85% appearing once. The TCR sequence derives from a boy under 18 in good health and CMV-seronegative. The specimen sequenced was PBMCs.

CDR3 loop: CASSPGGLNYGYTF. DNA for the CDR3: TGTGCCAGCAGTCCGGGTGGTCTTAACTATGGCTACACCTTC. The chain is built from TRBV6-5 and TRBJ1-2; D ambiguous. The germline CDR1 and CDR2 sequences are MNHEY and SVGAGI. Trimming shortened V by 5 bases and J by 1 base, and 11 bases separated the two germline ends. The CDR3 is 14 residues long.